This T cell receptor beta chain was identified during a study of blood T cells in healthy people across ages. Study-wide points: Roughly linear declines in TCR beta diversity per million T cells occurred with age.

A few counts support this clonotype. Its antigen is unidentified. Primed by a sample-barcoded 5' primer and a J-beta primer mix, a second PCR proceeded for about 6 to 11 cycles. Using its own MiXCR run on the 5' RACE reads, TCRdb lists one record per CDR3 protein. The repertoire consists of nearly 800,000 distinct CDR3 sequences, with just under 25% occurring once and the leading ten covering under 4%. V was trimmed by 8 bases and J by 2 bases, leaving 10 bases between them. Germline loops: CDR1 MNHNY, CDR2 SVGAGI (reference sequence). This CDR3 is built from 12 residues. The sample was also reused in another study, on T cells of mothers and their children. Per that study: There were over 9 million TCR beta CDR3 reads from each mother and approximately 3 million from each child.

The sample was blood. The V and J genes are TRBV6-6 and TRBJ2-7, with D perhaps TRBD1 (5 bases). The source of this sequence is a boy aged 10-17 years in good health. The chain's CDR3 is CASDSPTYEQYF. The CDR3 DNA is TGTGCCAGCGACAGCCCTACCTACGAGCAGTACTTC.